Listed below are T cell receptor beta chains from one sample, sequenced in a study of blood T cell repertoires in COVID-19. Clones were sequenced by immunoSEQ multiplex PCR, and TCRdb holds only the in-frame ones, with some missing. Of more than 50,000 clones detected, roughly 89% appear once; the ten largest clones hold 13%. Sequencing input: peripheral blood. The receptors originated from a man in his 60s with active COVID-19. Both conserved end residues are part of each CDR3. D genes are given only for firm matches. Clone size is given for some rows only: seen once, a few or many times, or a class if the clone is expanded.

D gene: NA; clone size: NA; CDR3 length: 14; J gene: TRBJ2-7; V gene: TRBV5-1; CDR3 protein: CASSTRGLGDEQYF; CDR3 DNA: TGCGCCAGCAGCACCCGGGGTCTCGGGGACGAGCAGTACTTC
D gene: NA; clone size: NA; CDR3 length: 16; J gene: TRBJ1-4; V gene: TRBV27; CDR3 protein: CASSRDGQTLNEKLFF; CDR3 DNA: TGTGCCAGCAGTCGGGACGGACAGACTCTTAATGAAAAACTGTTTTTT
D gene: NA; clone size: NA; CDR3 length: 15; J gene: TRBJ2-2; V gene: TRBV18; CDR3 protein: CASSRAVTNTGELFF; CDR3 DNA: TGTGCCAGCTCCCGAGCTGTCACCAACACCGGGGAGCTGTTTTTT
D gene: NA; clone size: once; CDR3 length: 14; J gene: TRBJ1-2; V gene: TRBV10-3; CDR3 protein: CAISDGDFIYGYTF; CDR3 DNA: TGTGCCATCAGTGATGGGGACTTCATCTATGGCTACACCTTC
D gene: TRBD1; clone size: NA; CDR3 length: 15; J gene: TRBJ2-1; V gene: TRBV7-8; CDR3 protein: CASSEDRGLFPPKFF; CDR3 DNA: TGTGCCAGCAGCGAAGACAGGGGGCTATTTCCACCTAAGTTCTTC
D gene: NA; clone size: NA; CDR3 length: 14; J gene: TRBJ1-1; V gene: TRBV10-3; CDR3 protein: CAISESQGSTEAFF; CDR3 DNA: TGTGCCATCAGTGAAAGTCAGGGGAGCACTGAAGCTTTCTTT
D gene: TRBD1; clone size: NA; CDR3 length: 15; J gene: TRBJ2-7; V gene: TRBV9; CDR3 protein: CASSERDRPRGEQYF; CDR3 DNA: TGTGCCAGCAGCGAACGGGACAGGCCAAGGGGCGAGCAGTACTTC
D gene: NA; clone size: NA; CDR3 length: 15; J gene: TRBJ1-1; V gene: TRBV5-1; CDR3 protein: CASSLTEEKNTEAFF; CDR3 DNA: TGCGCCAGCAGCTTGACGGAGGAGAAGAACACTGAAGCTTTCTTT
D gene: TRBD2; clone size: NA; CDR3 length: 16; J gene: TRBJ2-5; V gene: TRBV7-3; CDR3 protein: CASSRLSGGFQETQYF; CDR3 DNA: TGTGCCAGCAGCCGACTTAGCGGGGGGTTTCAAGAGACCCAGTACTTC
D gene: TRBD1; clone size: NA; CDR3 length: 16; J gene: TRBJ2-7; V gene: TRBV23-1; CDR3 protein: CASSPIPDRNSYEQYF; CDR3 DNA: TGCGCCAGCAGTCCCATTCCGGACAGGAACTCCTACGAGCAGTACTTC
D gene: TRBD2; clone size: once; CDR3 length: 16; J gene: TRBJ2-7; V gene: TRBV9; CDR3 protein: CASSVAPGTSTYEQYF; CDR3 DNA: TGTGCCAGCAGCGTCGCGCCCGGGACTAGCACCTACGAGCAGTACTTC
D gene: NA; clone size: NA; CDR3 length: 15; J gene: TRBJ2-6; V gene: TRBV18; CDR3 protein: CASSPEVPGANVLTF; CDR3 DNA: TGTGCCAGCTCCCCAGAGGTACCTGGGGCCAACGTCCTGACTTTC
D gene: NA; clone size: few; CDR3 length: 14; J gene: TRBJ2-2; V gene: TRBV6-5; CDR3 protein: CASQYGSDTGELFF; CDR3 DNA: TGTGCCAGTCAATACGGTAGCGACACCGGGGAGCTGTTTTTT
D gene: NA; clone size: NA; CDR3 length: 13; J gene: TRBJ1-2; V gene: TRBV29-1; CDR3 protein: CSVEGGGEGGYTF; CDR3 DNA: TGCAGCGTTGAAGGGGGGGGCGAGGGTGGCTACACCTTC
D gene: NA; clone size: NA; CDR3 length: 15; J gene: TRBJ1-5; V gene: TRBV28; CDR3 protein: CASSPGTPSNQPQHF; CDR3 DNA: TGTGCCAGCAGTCCCGGGACTCCTAGCAATCAGCCCCAGCATTTT
D gene: TRBD1; clone size: NA; CDR3 length: 16; J gene: TRBJ2-2; V gene: TRBV5-1; CDR3 protein: CASSREGQGFTGELFF; CDR3 DNA: TGCGCCAGCAGCCGCGAAGGACAGGGATTCACCGGGGAGCTGTTTTTT
D gene: TRBD1; clone size: NA; CDR3 length: 13; J gene: TRBJ1-2; V gene: TRBV9; CDR3 protein: CASSVDRNYGYTF; CDR3 DNA: TGTGCCAGCAGCGTGGACAGGAACTATGGCTACACCTTC
D gene: TRBD1; clone size: NA; CDR3 length: 16; J gene: TRBJ1-4; V gene: TRBV23-1; CDR3 protein: CASSRGATGTSEKLFF; CDR3 DNA: TGCGCCAGCAGTCGGGGGGCGACAGGGACGAGTGAAAAACTGTTTTTT
D gene: TRBD2; clone size: NA; CDR3 length: 13; J gene: TRBJ2-7; V gene: TRBV6-6; CDR3 protein: CASTKGGSGEQYF; CDR3 DNA: TGTGCCAGCACCAAGGGAGGGTCGGGGGAGCAGTACTTC
D gene: NA; clone size: few; CDR3 length: 14; J gene: TRBJ1-6; V gene: TRBV27; CDR3 protein: CASSLGGKNSPLHF; CDR3 DNA: TGTGCCAGCAGTTTAGGGGGGAAAAATTCACCCCTCCACTTT
D gene: NA; clone size: NA; CDR3 length: 12; J gene: TRBJ2-1; V gene: TRBV9; CDR3 protein: CASSEHHNEQFF; CDR3 DNA: TGTGCCAGCAGTGAGCACCACAATGAGCAGTTCTTC
D gene: TRBD2; clone size: NA; CDR3 length: 17; J gene: TRBJ2-3; V gene: TRBV27; CDR3 protein: CASSFSISGGGRDTQYF; CDR3 DNA: TGTGCCAGCAGTTTTAGCATTAGCGGGGGAGGTAGGGATACGCAGTATTTT
D gene: NA; clone size: NA; CDR3 length: 14; J gene: TRBJ1-2; V gene: TRBV10-3; CDR3 protein: CAISEQGEFSGYTF; CDR3 DNA: TGTGCCATCAGTGAACAGGGAGAATTCTCTGGCTACACCTTC
D gene: NA; clone size: once; CDR3 length: 14; J gene: TRBJ2-7; V gene: TRBV7-9; CDR3 protein: CASSQTTAYYEQYF; CDR3 DNA: TGTGCCAGCAGCCAAACGACAGCTTACTACGAGCAGTACTTC
D gene: TRBD2; clone size: NA; CDR3 length: 14; J gene: TRBJ2-3; V gene: TRBV6-5; CDR3 protein: CASAVAGYTDTQYF; CDR3 DNA: TGTGCCAGCGCCGTAGCGGGATACACAGATACGCAGTATTTT
D gene: NA; clone size: once; CDR3 length: 13; J gene: TRBJ1-2; V gene: TRBV6-5; CDR3 protein: CASRGGLHYGYTF; CDR3 DNA: TGTGCCAGCAGGGGGGGGCTCCACTATGGCTACACCTTC
D gene: NA; clone size: few; CDR3 length: 14; J gene: TRBJ2-2; V gene: TRBV11-2; CDR3 protein: CASPPRGVSGELFF; CDR3 DNA: TGTGCCAGCCCCCCCCGGGGTGTGTCCGGGGAGCTGTTTTTT
D gene: TRBD1; clone size: NA; CDR3 length: 15; J gene: TRBJ2-7; V gene: TRBV4-2; CDR3 protein: CASSQGTDSSYEQYF; CDR3 DNA: TGTGCCAGCAGCCAGGGGACAGACAGCTCCTACGAGCAGTACTTC
D gene: NA; clone size: NA; CDR3 length: 15; J gene: TRBJ2-2; V gene: TRBV5-1; CDR3 protein: CASSPRQTSTGELFF; CDR3 DNA: TGCGCCAGCAGCCCCCGCCAGACTAGCACCGGGGAGCTGTTTTTT
D gene: TRBD1; clone size: NA; CDR3 length: 15; J gene: TRBJ1-4; V gene: TRBV13; CDR3 protein: CASSPGGTGDEKLFF; CDR3 DNA: TGTGCCAGCAGCCCCGGGGGGACAGGGGACGAAAAACTGTTTTTT
D gene: NA; clone size: NA; CDR3 length: 16; J gene: TRBJ1-5; V gene: TRBV6-4; CDR3 protein: CASRRGSTGANQPQHF; CDR3 DNA: TGTGCCAGCAGGCGCGGGAGCACTGGGGCCAATCAGCCCCAGCATTTT
D gene: TRBD1; clone size: NA; CDR3 length: 15; J gene: TRBJ1-6; V gene: TRBV13; CDR3 protein: CASSHRTGGSSPLHF; CDR3 DNA: TGTGCCAGCAGCCACAGGACAGGGGGAAGTTCACCCCTCCACTTT
D gene: TRBD1; clone size: once; CDR3 length: 15; J gene: TRBJ1-3; V gene: TRBV7-7; CDR3 protein: CASSPGTASGNTIYF; CDR3 DNA: TGTGCTAGCAGCCCTGGGACAGCCTCTGGAAACACCATATATTTT
D gene: NA; clone size: few; CDR3 length: 11; J gene: TRBJ1-2; V gene: TRBV7-9; CDR3 protein: CASTSGYGYTF; CDR3 DNA: TGTGCCAGCACCTCCGGCTATGGCTACACCTTC
D gene: TRBD2; clone size: NA; CDR3 length: 13; J gene: TRBJ2-5; V gene: TRBV30; CDR3 protein: CAWNQAGQETQYF; CDR3 DNA: TGTGCCTGGAATCAAGCGGGGCAAGAGACCCAGTACTTC
D gene: NA; clone size: NA; CDR3 length: 13; J gene: TRBJ2-7; V gene: TRBV14; CDR3 protein: CASSQVIGHEQYF; CDR3 DNA: TGTGCCAGCAGCCAAGTAATCGGTCACGAGCAGTACTTC
D gene: TRBD1; clone size: NA; CDR3 length: 17; J gene: TRBJ1-3; V gene: TRBV9; CDR3 protein: CASSVGIGDSSGNTIYF; CDR3 DNA: TGTGCCAGCAGCGTAGGGATAGGGGACAGCTCTGGAAACACCATATATTTT
D gene: TRBD2; clone size: few; CDR3 length: 14; J gene: TRBJ2-5; V gene: TRBV4-1; CDR3 protein: CASSQDWGGETQYF; CDR3 DNA: TGCGCCAGCAGCCAAGATTGGGGGGGAGAGACCCAGTACTTC
D gene: NA; clone size: NA; CDR3 length: 14; J gene: TRBJ1-1; V gene: TRBV5-4; CDR3 protein: CASSLTGLGTEAFF; CDR3 DNA: TGTGCCAGCAGCCTGACAGGTCTTGGCACTGAAGCTTTCTTT
D gene: NA; clone size: NA; CDR3 length: 14; J gene: TRBJ2-1; V gene: TRBV11-2; CDR3 protein: CASSLAGGYNEQFF; CDR3 DNA: TGTGCCAGCAGCTTAGCAGGGGGGTACAATGAGCAGTTCTTC
D gene: TRBD1; clone size: NA; CDR3 length: 13; J gene: TRBJ2-7; V gene: TRBV11-2; CDR3 protein: CASSPGTGNEQYF; CDR3 DNA: TGTGCCAGCAGCCCCGGGACAGGGAACGAGCAGTACTTC
D gene: NA; clone size: NA; CDR3 length: 13; J gene: TRBJ2-1; V gene: TRBV7-6; CDR3 protein: CASSLAQGDEQFF; CDR3 DNA: TGTGCCAGCAGCTTAGCTCAGGGCGATGAGCAGTTCTTC
D gene: NA; clone size: NA; CDR3 length: 12; J gene: TRBJ1-1; V gene: TRBV3-1/TRBV3-2; CDR3 protein: CASSQPGTEAFF; CDR3 DNA: TGTGCCAGCAGCCAACCGGGCACTGAAGCTTTCTTT
D gene: TRBD1; clone size: NA; CDR3 length: 14; J gene: TRBJ1-1; V gene: TRBV18; CDR3 protein: CASSPQGAATEAFF; CDR3 DNA: TGTGCCAGCTCACCACAGGGGGCGGCCACTGAAGCTTTCTTT
D gene: TRBD1; clone size: NA; CDR3 length: 14; J gene: TRBJ1-2; V gene: TRBV27; CDR3 protein: CASSYRGLNYGYTF; CDR3 DNA: TGTGCCAGCAGTTACAGGGGGTTAAACTATGGCTACACCTTC
D gene: TRBD1; clone size: NA; CDR3 length: 14; J gene: TRBJ1-1; V gene: TRBV30; CDR3 protein: CAWSVLGQGAEAFF; CDR3 DNA: TGTGCCTGGAGTGTATTGGGACAGGGGGCCGAAGCTTTCTTT
D gene: NA; clone size: NA; CDR3 length: 15; J gene: TRBJ2-7; V gene: TRBV6-5; CDR3 protein: CASRGGKVDSGEQYF; CDR3 DNA: TGTGCCAGCAGGGGCGGAAAGGTAGATTCGGGGGAGCAGTACTTC
D gene: TRBD1; clone size: NA; CDR3 length: 14; J gene: TRBJ2-7; V gene: TRBV30; CDR3 protein: CAWKLPGGRSEQYF; CDR3 DNA: TGTGCCTGGAAATTACCAGGGGGCAGGAGCGAGCAGTACTTC
D gene: NA; clone size: once; CDR3 length: 13; J gene: TRBJ2-7; V gene: TRBV5-1; CDR3 protein: CASKVQGPYEQYF; CDR3 DNA: TGCGCCAGCAAGGTGCAGGGCCCCTACGAGCAGTACTTC
D gene: NA; clone size: NA; CDR3 length: 15; J gene: TRBJ2-7; V gene: TRBV27; CDR3 protein: CASSPAVGSSYEQYF; CDR3 DNA: TGTGCCAGCAGTCCCGCGGTAGGGAGCTCCTACGAGCAGTACTTC
D gene: NA; clone size: NA; CDR3 length: 14; J gene: TRBJ1-2; V gene: TRBV9; CDR3 protein: CASSVAGGNYGYTF; CDR3 DNA: TGTGCCAGCAGCGTAGCGGGCGGGAACTATGGCTACACCTTC
D gene: NA; clone size: NA; CDR3 length: 15; J gene: TRBJ1-1; V gene: TRBV5-4; CDR3 protein: CASSLEPRGGLEAFF; CDR3 DNA: TGTGCCAGCAGCTTGGAACCTAGGGGGGGTTTAGAAGCTTTCTTT
D gene: NA; clone size: NA; CDR3 length: 11; J gene: TRBJ1-2; V gene: TRBV20-1; CDR3 protein: CSASRTPARTF; CDR3 DNA: TGCAGTGCTAGTCGGACTCCAGCCCGCACCTTC
D gene: NA; clone size: NA; CDR3 length: 15; J gene: TRBJ1-1; V gene: TRBV30; CDR3 protein: CAWSVAGTTNTEAFF; CDR3 DNA: TGTGCCTGGAGTGTAGCCGGGACAACGAACACTGAAGCTTTCTTT
D gene: NA; clone size: few; CDR3 length: 12; J gene: TRBJ2-7; V gene: TRBV19; CDR3 protein: CASSTQGYEQYF; CDR3 DNA: TGTGCCAGTAGTACCCAGGGCTACGAGCAGTACTTC
D gene: NA; clone size: NA; CDR3 length: 13; J gene: TRBJ1-1; V gene: TRBV15; CDR3 protein: CATSHGQRTPVAF; CDR3 DNA: TGTGCCACCAGCCACGGACAACGAACCCCCGTGGCCTTT
D gene: TRBD1; clone size: once; CDR3 length: 15; J gene: TRBJ2-1; V gene: TRBV5-1; CDR3 protein: CASSLTGGWYNEQFF; CDR3 DNA: TGCGCCAGCAGCTTAACAGGGGGTTGGTACAATGAGCAGTTCTTC
D gene: TRBD1; clone size: NA; CDR3 length: 14; J gene: TRBJ1-2; V gene: TRBV5-1; CDR3 protein: CASSLNRGSYGYTF; CDR3 DNA: TGCGCCAGCAGCTTAAACAGGGGATCGTATGGCTACACCTTC
D gene: NA; clone size: NA; CDR3 length: 14; J gene: TRBJ2-5; V gene: TRBV28; CDR3 protein: CASSFRGRVETQYF; CDR3 DNA: TGTGCCAGCAGTTTTAGGGGTCGAGTTGAGACCCAGTACTTC